The clone carrying this TCR beta chain occurred many times. No antigen is known for it. The data belong to a study of T cell repertoires in cytomegalovirus infection. The wider study: CMV infection plus the matching HLA type was flagged by public TCR beta signatures.

J lost 6 bases, V lost 6 bases, and 10 bases had no gene match. The CDR3 contains 15 residues. CDR1 is SGHTA and CDR2 is FQGNSA in the germline V gene. MiXCR was run by TCRdb on the reads, yielding one entry per CDR3 protein. The table shows approximately 500,000 distinct CDR3 sequences, with around 27% occurring only once. Findings and caveats of the study: Cumulative frequency (of public TCR beta family members) identified carriers of CMV plus the relevant HLA. Dominating the ex vivo response were TCR beta clonotypes that were CMV-specific and HLA-C-restricted.

The source is a human donor in good health (CMV status not recorded). Some clones in this sample may be carry-over from other donors' samples. The sample comprised PBMCs. This chain links TRBV7-2 with TRBJ2-4; 8 bases match TRBD2. This chain's CDR3 is CASSLGTRRGNIQYF. DNA of the CDR3: TGTGCCAGCAGTCTCGGGACTAGGAGAGGAAACATTCAGTACTTC. The full variable domain, completed using reference TRBV7-2 and TRBJ2-4, is GAGVSQSPSNKVTEKGKDVELRCDPISGHTALYWYRQSLGQGLEFLIYFQGNSAPDKSGLPSDRFSAERTGGSVSTLTIQRTQQEDSAVYLCASSLGTRRGNIQYFGAGTRLSVL.